This T cell receptor beta chain was documented in a study of CD8 T cells in ankylosing spondylitis. Trimming cost V 3 bases and J 1 base, with 3 bases left between them. This CDR3 is 13 amino acids long. Germline CDR1 SGHTA, CDR2 FQGTGA. Notes on the study in general: Ankylosing spondylitis blood appeared to be characterized by a TCR beta motif of 8 or 9 highly homologous variants. The authors reported significant enrichment of disease-linked clones in matched ankylosing spondylitis synovial fluid. Previously reported in reactive arthritis synovial fluid and blood were some of the motif variants.

Quantitative 5'-RACE with molecular barcodes generated TCR beta libraries. TCRdb reprocessed the 5' RACE reads via MiXCR and lists one record per CDR3 protein. The sample has about 36,000 distinct CDR3 sequences, approximately 6% seen once. This clonotype was found many times. Its specificity is not known. The gene calls are TRBV7-3 and TRBJ2-2; D call uncertain. The source of this sequence is a male donor with ankylosing spondylitis or in good health (not recorded which). The sequencing input was blood, either unsorted or a sorted T cell fraction (not recorded which). The CDR3 DNA reads as TGTGCCAGCAGCTTCAAGAACACCGGGGAGCTGTTTTTT. Encoded protein: CASSFKNTGELFF.